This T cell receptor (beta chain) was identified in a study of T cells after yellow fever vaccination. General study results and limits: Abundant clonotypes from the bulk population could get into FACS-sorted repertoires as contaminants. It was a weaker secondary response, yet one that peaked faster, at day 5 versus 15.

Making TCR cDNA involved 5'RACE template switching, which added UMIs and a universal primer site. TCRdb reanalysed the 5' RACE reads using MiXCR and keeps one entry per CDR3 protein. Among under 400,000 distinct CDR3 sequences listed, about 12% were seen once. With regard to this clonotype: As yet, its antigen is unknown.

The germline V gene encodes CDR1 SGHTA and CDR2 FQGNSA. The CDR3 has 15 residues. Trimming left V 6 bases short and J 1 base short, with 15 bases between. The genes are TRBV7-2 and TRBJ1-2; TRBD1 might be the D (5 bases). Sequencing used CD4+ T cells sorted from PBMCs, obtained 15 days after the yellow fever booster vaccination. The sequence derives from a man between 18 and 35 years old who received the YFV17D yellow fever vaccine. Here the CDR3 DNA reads TGTGCCAGCAGATTCGGACACTCAGTTAACTATGGCTACACCTTC. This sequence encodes CASRFGHSVNYGYTF.